This T cell receptor (beta chain) is from a study of blood T cell repertoires in COVID-19. Study at large: T cells, B-cell-depleted T cells, or PBMCs supplied cDNA or gDNA.

In the original workflow: Amplifying reference gene primers gave estimates of nucleated cell counts. Profiling relied on immunoSEQ multiplex PCR, and the TCRdb table lists in-frame clones only, not all of them. The D gene and trimming were derived from the DNA, and the V and J assignments and clone size from that table. The data hold more than 200,000 clones, with more than 85% observed a single time. Between the trimmed V and J ends, which lost 5 bases and 2 bases, there was a span of 16 bases. Germline CDR1 SGHAT, CDR2 FQDESV (reference sequence). The CDR3 has 15 residues. Recruited during active infection, patients (from Seattle) were subsequently followed longitudinally.

Sequenced: peripheral blood. This clonotype was obtained from a woman in her sixties or seventies with COVID-19, enrolled during active disease. The V call is TRBV11-1, the J call TRBJ2-7, with D possibly matching TRBD1 (6 bases). The CDR3 protein is CASSPGTGSAYEQYF. The CDR3 nucleotides are TGTGCCAGCAGCCCCGGTACAGGGTCGGCCTACGAGCAGTACTTC.